This T cell receptor (beta chain) was captured in a study of T cell responses to AZD1222 COVID-19 vaccine. Turning to this clone: What it binds is unknown.

Study conclusions and caveats: Most donors were white British, females outnumbered males, and clonal diversity was possibly underestimated.

CDR1 is WNHNN and CDR2 is SYGVQD in the germline V gene (reference sequence). V dropped 6 bases and J dropped 4; count of bases not matched to a gene: 8. CDR3 length: 14 residues. Sequenced by immunoSEQ multiplex PCR; TCRdb stores in-frame clones only, minus some. The table shows some 150,000 clones, with around 92% occurring only once. The source is an adult in good health. Sequenced here: peripheral blood, sampled on day 0 of MenACWY control vaccination. The V call is TRBV10-1, the J call TRBJ1-2; 7 positions match TRBD1. This CDR3 is CASSPGTEAYGYTF. The CDR3 coding sequence is TGCGCCAGCAGCCCCGGGACAGAAGCCTATGGCTACACCTTC.